The rows below give T cell receptor beta chains drawn from one sample of a study of CD8+CD57+ T cells in acquired aplastic anemia. A single record per CDR3 protein comes from TCRdb applying MiXCR to the reads. Found here are about 200,000 distinct CDR3 sequences, about 62% of them singletons; the top ten hold roughly three fifths. The material sequenced was sorted CD4+, CD8+, or CD8+CD57+ T cells (not recorded which) from PBMCs. The receptors shown here come from a human donor with aplastic anemia. CDR3s include the opening cysteine and the closing phenylalanine or tryptophan. The D gene is left open where the match is weak. Clone size is not always given. Where it is, it says once, few, many or a class for expanded clones.

V	D	size	J	DNA	CDR3
TRBV2	-	-	TRBJ2-1	TGTGCCAGCAACAACGTTCGTAGCTCTGAGCAGTTCTTC	CASNNVRSSEQFF
TRBV19	-	-	TRBJ2-2	TGTGCCAGCACCCCATGGGCAACTTCGAACACCGGGGAGCTGTTTTTT	CASTPWATSNTGELFF
TRBV10-1	-	once	TRBJ2-1	TGCGCCACCCTCTTTAACGGGGGAAATTGCTACAATGAGCAGTTCTTC	CATLFNGGNCYNEQFF
TRBV15	TRBD1	-	TRBJ1-5	TGTGCCACCAGCAGACGGGACAGAACACGCAATCAGCCCCAGCATTTT	CATSRRDRTRNQPQHF
TRBV24-1	TRBD1	-	TRBJ1-5	TGTGCCACCAGTGATTTGCCTTGGGACAGGGTTGCCGGCAATCAGCCCCAGCATTTT	CATSDLPWDRVAGNQPQHF
TRBV5-1	-	-	TRBJ2-5	TGTGCCAGCAGCTTGGAGGGAATCGAGACCCAGTACTTC	CASSLEGIETQYF
TRBV12-5	-	-	TRBJ2-7	TGTGCTAGTGGTACAGATCGGGGGAACAGCTACGAGCGGTACTTC	CASGTDRGNSYERYF
TRBV7-9	-	-	TRBJ1-3	TGTGCCATCAGGGCACCCTCTGGAAACACCATATATTTT	CAIRAPSGNTIYF
TRBV6-5	-	-	TRBJ2-5	TGTGCCAGCAGTTACAGGGTGAAAGAGACCCAGTACTTC	CASSYRVKETQYF
TRBV7-3	-	-	TRBJ2-3	TGTGCCAGCAGCAAAGACAGCTTGGGCACAGGTACGCAGTATTTT	CASSKDSLGTGTQYF
TRBV29-1	TRBD2	-	TRBJ2-5	TGCAGCGTTGAAGGACTAGCGGGAGGACGAGAGACCCAGTACTTC	CSVEGLAGGRETQYF
TRBV25-1	-	-	TRBJ2-3	TGTGCCAGCAGTGAGGATACGCAGTATTTT	CASSEDTQYF
TRBV19	-	-	TRBJ2-5	TGTGCCAGTAGTTTAGGACAGTCGGTTCTCGGGGAGACCCAGTACTTC	CASSLGQSVLGETQYF
TRBV2	-	-	TRBJ2-7	TGTGCCAGCAGCTTATCCCGGGACAATCACCTCTCCTACGAGCAGTACTTC	CASSLSRDNHLSYEQYF
TRBV28	-	-	TRBJ2-1	TGTGCCAGCAGTTTGGGTGGGGGAGGCAATGAGCAGCTCTTC	CASSLGGGGNEQLF
TRBV7-9	-	-	TRBJ1-2	TGTGCCAGCAGCGATCCAGGAGAGTATGGCTACACCTTC	CASSDPGEYGYTF
TRBV5-6	TRBD2	-	TRBJ2-2	TGTGCCAGCAGCTTGATCCGCGGGGGCACCGGGGAGCTGTTTTTT	CASSLIRGGTGELFF
TRBV12-3/TRBV12-4	-	-	TRBJ1-3	TGTGCCAGCAGTCCTTCGCCACAGGGTATGTCCATATATTTT	CASSPSPQGMSIYF
TRBV27	-	many	TRBJ2-7	TGTGCCAGCAGTCCTGGGGGGCCGACAACCTACGAGCAGTACTTC	CASSPGGPTTYEQYF
TRBV6-1	-	-	TRBJ2-2	TGTGCCAGCAGTGTTCTGGGCGGGGAGCTGTTTTTT	CASSVLGGELFF
TRBV2	-	-	TRBJ2-1	TGTGCCAGCAGTTCAGGGAATGAGCAGTTCTTC	CASSSGNEQFF
TRBV9	-	few	TRBJ1-6	TGTGCCAGCAGCGTAGGTGAATCTAATTCACCCCTCCACTTT	CASSVGESNSPLHF
TRBV10-3	-	-	TRBJ1-6	TGTGCCATCAGGGAGAGCCCTTATGATACCAATTCACCCCTCCACTTT	CAIRESPYDTNSPLHF
TRBV4-1	TRBD1	-	TRBJ2-3	TGTGCCAGCAGCCAAGAAGGACAGGGGACAGATACGCAGTATTTT	CASSQEGQGTDTQYF
TRBV6-6	-	-	TRBJ2-1	TGTGCCAGCAGTTACGCTTGGGAAGGGGGTCGTGGGGTCTCCTACAATGAGCAGTTCTTC	CASSYAWEGGRGVSYNEQFF
TRBV25-1	TRBD1	-	TRBJ2-2	TGTGCCAGCACCTCGAACAGGGGGATGACCGGGGAGCTGTTTTTT	CASTSNRGMTGELFF
TRBV24-1	-	-	TRBJ2-7	TGTGCCACCAGTGATTGGACTCGGGGGCAGTACTTC	CATSDWTRGQYF
TRBV2	-	-	TRBJ2-3	TGTGCCAGCAGTGAAAACGGCAGGTCAGATACGCAGTATTTT	CASSENGRSDTQYF
TRBV5-1	-	-	TRBJ2-6	TGCGCCAGCAGCCTGGACATCAGGACCAACGTCCTGACTTTC	CASSLDIRTNVLTF
TRBV7-8	TRBD2	-	TRBJ2-1	TGTGCCAGCAGCCGCGGGGGTAGGTATGAGCAGTTCTTC	CASSRGGRYEQFF
TRBV10-3	TRBD2	-	TRBJ2-7	TGTGCCATCAGTGATTTCGAGGCGAAGACTAGCGGGAGTCTGTACGAGCGGTACTTC	CAISDFEAKTSGSLYERYF
TRBV9	TRBD2	once	TRBJ2-3	TGTGCCAGCAACCGGGGGGTAGATACGCAGTATTTT	CASNRGVDTQYF
TRBV20-1	-	-	TRBJ2-7	TGCAGTGCTAGAGGGCGGTTGACGGGGGATTCCTACGAGCAGTACTTC	CSARGRLTGDSYEQYF
TRBV20-1	TRBD1	-	TRBJ1-2	TGCAGTGCCATGACAGGGGACTATGGCTACACCTTC	CSAMTGDYGYTF
TRBV7-9	TRBD1	-	TRBJ2-7	TGTGCCAGCACCCACGGGGACAGCGTTAACTACGAGCAGTACTTC	CASTHGDSVNYEQYF
TRBV25-1	TRBD2	-	TRBJ2-3	TGCGGGACTAGCGGGAGAGGGGCAGATACGCAGTATTTT	CGTSGRGADTQYF
TRBV10-3	TRBD1	-	TRBJ2-3	TGTGCCATCAGTGAGGGACAGGGCCGCACAGATACGCAGTATTTT	CAISEGQGRTDTQYF
TRBV19	TRBD2	-	TRBJ2-1	TGTGCCAGTGTGAGGGGAGGGGCCTACAATGAGCAGTTCTTC	CASVRGGAYNEQFF
TRBV19	-	-	TRBJ2-7	TGTGCCAGTAGTTCCACTCGGACGGGTTACGAGCAGTACTTC	CASSSTRTGYEQYF
TRBV29-1	TRBD1	once	TRBJ1-3	TGCAGCGCTTCAGGGACAGGGACTGGAAACACCATATATTTT	CSASGTGTGNTIYF
TRBV25-1	-	-	TRBJ1-2	TGTGCCAGCAGTGGTCCCGGCTATGGCTACACCTTC	CASSGPGYGYTF
TRBV7-3	TRBD2	-	TRBJ2-1	TGTGCCAGCAGCTTAGGGGGGGTTCGGGATGAGCAGTTCTTC	CASSLGGVRDEQFF
TRBV7-2	-	-	TRBJ2-5	TGTGCCAGCAGCTTTGCAGGGTCGTTAGAGACCCAGTACTTC	CASSFAGSLETQYF
TRBV24-1	TRBD2	-	TRBJ2-1	TGTGCCGCCGTAGCGGGGGGCCCGTCTGAGCAGTTCTTC	CAAVAGGPSEQFF
TRBV12-3/TRBV12-4	-	-	TRBJ1-6	TGTGCCAGCAGTCTTGGGGGGGATAATTCACCCCTCCACTTT	CASSLGGDNSPLHF
TRBV6-5	-	many	TRBJ1-1	TGTGCCAGCAGTTATTCGGCAGTGAACACTGAAGCTTTCTTT	CASSYSAVNTEAFF
TRBV10-3	-	once	TRBJ2-5	TGTGCCATCAGTGAGGGAGGGTTCCGGTACTTC	CAISEGGFRYF
TRBV15	-	-	TRBJ1-2	TGTGCCACCAGCATCGGAGGCGGCTATGGCTACACCTTC	CATSIGGGYGYTF
TRBV5-1	TRBD1	few	TRBJ2-5	TGCGCCAGCAGCCATGGACAGGGAAAAGAGACCCAGTACTTC	CASSHGQGKETQYF
TRBV15	-	-	TRBJ2-3	TGTGCCACCAGCAGTAACATAGCAGATACGCAGTATTTT	CATSSNIADTQYF
TRBV6-5	TRBD1	many	TRBJ1-3	TGTGCCAGCAGCCTGACAGGGAGCGGAAACACCATATATTTT	CASSLTGSGNTIYF